The 29 T cell receptor beta chains below come from one sample, sequenced in a study of shared T cell receptors in the human thymus. Data came from immunoSEQ multiplex PCR; TCRdb stores just in-frame clones and leaves some out. The sample comprises 630,000 or so clones, more than 75% of which are singletons, and under 0.01% rests with the top ten. These records were also assigned to another study, of human thymus T cells.

Sequenced sample: thymocytes. These receptors came from a boy under two years old with a congenital heart defect.

This chain links TRBV25-1 with TRBJ2-7, with 7 bases identical to TRBD1. The CDR3 is 16 amino acids. J gave up 4 bases and V 1 base, and 10 bases lay outside the gene matches. In germline, CDR1 is MGHDK, CDR2 SYGVNS. The CDR3 is CASSEWSQGSVYEQYF. The CDR3 nucleotides read TGTGCCAGCAGTGAATGGTCACAGGGGTCGGTGTACGAGCAGTACTTC.

The chain has TRBV4-3 and TRBJ2-1; 9 bases align to TRBD1. CDR3 size: 14 residues. Germline V gives CDR1 LGHNA, CDR2 YSLEER. V gave up 4 bases and J gave up 8 bases; unmatched junction bases: 6. The CDR3 reads CASSPRQGVDEQFF. In nucleotides, the CDR3 is TGCGCCAGCAGCCCGCGACAGGGGGTCGATGAGCAGTTCTTC.

The V call is TRBV28, the J call TRBJ1-5; 8 bases line up with TRBD1. In germline, CDR1 is MDHEN, CDR2 SYDVKM. The J segment lost 2 bases and the V segment lost 8 bases, leaving 11 bases of the junction unmatched. This CDR3 has 16 residues. This chain's CDR3 is CASESPDRDGNQPQHF. The CDR3, as DNA: TGTGCCAGCGAAAGCCCGGACAGGGATGGCAATCAGCCCCAGCATTTT. Based on the CDR3 plus reference TRBV28 and TRBJ1-5, the full variable domain is DVKVTQSSRYLVKRTGEKVFLECVQDMDHENMFWYRQDPGLGLRLIYFSYDVKMKEKGDIPEGYSVSREKKERFSLILESASTNQTSMYLCASESPDRDGNQPQHFGDGTRLSIL.

The chain is built from TRBV11-2 and TRBJ1-2; tentative D call: TRBD1 (5 bases). The V and J ends lost 5 bases and 0 bases respectively, with 16 bases between them. The CDR3 totals 16 residues. The germline gives CDR1 SGHAT, CDR2 FQNNGV. This CDR3 reads CASSPLPPRANYGYTF. In DNA, the CDR3 is TGTGCCAGCAGCCCGCTCCCCCCCAGGGCTAACTATGGCTACACCTTC.

The chain is built from TRBV14 and TRBJ2-2, with 9 bases lining up with TRBD1. Looked up from germline, CDR1 is SGHDN and CDR2 is FVKESK. The CDR3 is 14 residues long. V was clipped by 9 bases and J by 5 bases; unmatched bases: 7. CDR3 sequence (DNA): TGTGCCAGTAAGACAGGGGGACGGACCGGGGAGCTGTTTTTT. Protein sequence: CASKTGGRTGELFF.

The J gene is TRBJ1-1, the V gene TRBV6-5, with 10 positions matching TRBD1. V lost 6 bases to trimming and J lost 6 bases; unmatched junction nucleotides: 10. The CDR3 is 15 residues long. Germline V gene sequence: CDR1 MNHEY, CDR2 SVGAGI. CDR3 loop: CASRKSGQGCSEAFF. The CDR3 DNA reads as TGTGCCAGCAGAAAATCGGGACAGGGGTGTTCTGAAGCTTTCTTT.

This CDR3 reads CASSTGGTSGNTIYF. Written as DNA, the CDR3 is TGTGCCAGCAGCACAGGGGGGACCTCTGGAAACACCATATATTTT. The chain employs TRBV9 and TRBJ1-3; 8 bases align to TRBD1. The CDR3 totals 15 residues. With 4 bases clipped from V and 0 bases from J, the junction kept 3 bases outside the gene matches. Germline CDR1 SGDLS, CDR2 YYNGEE. The full variable domain, with the rest looked up from reference TRBV9 and TRBJ1-3, is DSGVTQTPKHLITATGQRVTLRCSPRSGDLSVYWYQQSLDQGLQFLIQYYNGEERAKGNILERFSAQQFPDLHSELNLSSLELGDSALYFCASSTGGTSGNTIYFGEGSWLTVV.

There are a few counts of this clone. The rearrangement uses TRBV21-1 and TRBJ1-2. TRBV21-1 is termed a pseudogene. This CDR3 comprises 13 residues. CDR3 amino acids: CASSVRANYGYTF. In nucleotides, the CDR3 is TGTGCCAGCAGCGTAAGAGCTAACTATGGCTACACCTTC.

This sequence joins TRBV5-1 and TRBJ2-2, with 8 bases lining up with TRBD1. CDR1 is SGHRS, CDR2 YFSETQ, per germline. The CDR3 loop spans 18 amino acids. J gave up 1 base and V 0 bases, and 8 bases lay outside the gene matches. CDR3 loop: CASSLVTWGQENTGELFF. The CDR3 nucleotides are TGCGCCAGCAGCTTGGTGACGTGGGGACAGGAGAACACCGGGGAGCTGTTTTTT. The whole variable domain, remainder taken from reference TRBV5-1 and TRBJ2-2, is KAGVTQTPRYLIKTRGQQVTLSCSPISGHRSVSWYQQTPGQGLQFLFEYFSETQRNKGNFPGRFSGRQFSNSRSEMNVSTLELGDSALYLCASSLVTWGQENTGELFFGEGSRLTVL.

Here the CDR3 reads CAIKARHSSYEQYF. The DNA of the CDR3 is TGTGCCATCAAGGCGAGGCATAGCTCCTACGAGCAGTACTTC. This chain links TRBV10-3 with TRBJ2-7, with no clear D. This CDR3 has 14 amino acids. V was cut by 7 bases and J by 0 bases, with 13 bases left in between. CDR1 is ENHRY and CDR2 is SYGVKD in the germline V gene.

The chain employs TRBV6-5 and TRBJ1-1; TRBD1 matches 9 bases. In germline, CDR1 is MNHEY, CDR2 SVGAGI. This CDR3 has 16 amino acids. V was pared by 2 bases and J by 4 bases, with 8 bases of the junction left unmatched. Written as DNA, the CDR3 is TGTGCCAGCAGTTACCTACCACAGGGGGCGATCACTGAAGCTTTCTTT. This sequence encodes CASSYLPQGAITEAFF.

This sequence joins TRBV5-4 and TRBJ1-2; the match to TRBD1 covers 8 bases. CDR3 size: 17 residues. Trimming removed 0 bases from V and 6 bases from J; junction bases left unmatched: 13. Per the germline V gene, CDR1 is SGHNT and CDR2 is YYREEE (reference sequence). The CDR3 sequence: CASSLGDRTTKPNGYTF. The CDR3 coding sequence is TGTGCCAGCAGCTTGGGGGACAGGACTACAAAACCCAATGGCTACACCTTC.

This clone was observed once. V usage is TRBV28 and J usage is TRBJ1-5, with TRBD1 matching 7 bases. The CDR3 is 14 residues long. Germline V gene lookup returns CDR1 MDHEN and CDR2 SYDVKM. V dropped 8 bases and J dropped 7; count of bases not matched to a gene: 11. The CDR3 nucleotides are TGTGCCAGCGCGGCGAGGGGGCTGAAACAGCCCCAGCATTTT. It encodes CASAARGLKQPQHF.

The chain carries TRBV28 and TRBJ2-2, with D perhaps matching TRBD1 (6 bases). V was shortened by 3 bases and J by 1 base, with 9 bases between the two germline ends. The CDR3 runs 15 residues. Germline V gives CDR1 MDHEN, CDR2 SYDVKM. The CDR3 nucleotides are TGTGCCAGCAGTTTCCGACAGGAGAACACCGGGGAGCTGTTTTTT. Translated, it gives CASSFRQENTGELFF.

The chain employs TRBV28 and TRBJ2-1, with a possible D match to TRBD2 (6 bases). From germline, CDR1 is MDHEN and CDR2 SYDVKM. The ends were cut back, 4 bases at V and 4 bases at J, with 11 bases in the middle. The CDR3 contains 14 residues. The CDR3 loop reads CASSSAGYYNEQFF. In DNA, the CDR3 is TGTGCCAGCAGTTCAGCGGGCTATTACAATGAGCAGTTCTTC. Looking up the rest from reference TRBV28 and TRBJ2-1 gives the full variable domain: DVKVTQSSRYLVKRTGEKVFLECVQDMDHENMFWYRQDPGLGLRLIYFSYDVKMKEKGDIPEGYSVSREKKERFSLILESASTNQTSMYLCASSSAGYYNEQFFGPGTRLTVL.

This clone was found a few times. This chain links TRBV6-5 with TRBJ1-4, with a weak D call TRBD1 (6 bases). There are 16 residues in the CDR3. V lost 0 bases and J lost 8, with 16 bases in between. Germline CDR1 and CDR2: MNHEY and SVGAGI. DNA of the CDR3: TGTGCCAGCAGTTACTCTGATCCAGGGGCAGACGAAAAACTGTTTTTT. Translating it yields CASSYSDPGADEKLFF.

This sequence joins TRBV14 and TRBJ2-1; a weak D match, TRBD1 (6 bases). Germline V gene sequence: CDR1 SGHDN, CDR2 FVKESK. The germline V and J ends were trimmed by 2 bases and 2 bases, with 10 bases remaining between them. The CDR3 is made up of 15 amino acids. CDR3 sequence (DNA): TGTGCCAGCAGCCAAAGTAGACAGGCCTACAATGAGCAGTTCTTC. Its translation: CASSQSRQAYNEQFF.

The J gene is TRBJ1-1, the V gene TRBV23-1; a possible D gene is TRBD1 (6 bases). TRBV23-1 is given ORF status, its function remaining uncertain. The CDR3 consists of 22 residues. The V and J ends lost 7 bases and 0 bases respectively, with 36 bases between them. CDR3 bases: TGCGCCAGCAATCCCAGTAGAAGATACGGGAGGACAGCGTGTTGTATGAACACTGAAGCTTTCTTT. Its protein product is CASNPSRRYGRTACCMNTEAFF.

The CDR3 is CASSILADRSAYEQYF. Here the CDR3 DNA reads TGTGCCAGCAGCATACTAGCGGACCGAAGCGCCTACGAGCAGTACTTC. The chain employs TRBV27 and TRBJ2-7; TRBD2 matches at 8 bases. The CDR3 spans 16 residues. Germline V gives CDR1 MNHEY, CDR2 SMNVEV (reference sequence). Trimming at V came to 6 bases and at J to 2 bases, leaving 12 bases not matched to a gene.

The V call is TRBV28, the J call TRBJ2-5, with 11 bases matching TRBD2. Germline values: CDR1 MDHEN, CDR2 SYDVKM. Trimming cost V 6 bases and J 4 bases; bases outside gene matches: 4. This CDR3 is built from 14 residues. This CDR3 is CASSHLAGGETQYF. CDR3 nucleotides: TGTGCCAGCAGCCATCTAGCGGGGGGAGAGACCCAGTACTTC. Full variable domain (remainder filled in from reference TRBV28 and TRBJ2-5): DVKVTQSSRYLVKRTGEKVFLECVQDMDHENMFWYRQDPGLGLRLIYFSYDVKMKEKGDIPEGYSVSREKKERFSLILESASTNQTSMYLCASSHLAGGETQYFGPGTRLLVL.

V is TRBV4-1 and J is TRBJ1-5; 9 nucleotides line up with TRBD1. Germline loops: CDR1 MGHRA, CDR2 YSYEKL. This CDR3 is 19 amino acids long. V gave up 0 bases and J gave up 4 bases; unmatched junction bases: 13. Here the CDR3 DNA reads TGCGCCAGCAGCCAAGACCCCATGACAGGGGGACTTGAGAATCAGCCCCAGCATTTT. Protein product: CASSQDPMTGGLENQPQHF.

The chain uses TRBV27 and TRBJ1-1; TRBD1 matches at 7 bases. The germline V gene encodes CDR1 MNHEY and CDR2 SMNVEV (reference sequence). V shed 7 bases, J shed 5 bases, and the junction held 13 bases outside the gene matches. This CDR3 is 15 amino acids long. CDR3 sequence (DNA): TGTGCCAGCAAAGAATCGGACAGGCTGGCGACTGAAGCTTTCTTT. Its translation is CASKESDRLATEAFF.

The chain joins TRBV18 to TRBJ2-2; 7 nucleotides line up with TRBD2. The ends lost 3 bases at V and 3 bases at J; junction bases unmatched: 7. CDR1 KGHSH and CDR2 LQKENI come from the germline V gene. CDR3 length equals 16 residues. The CDR3 loop is CASSPRTSGDTGELFF. DNA for the CDR3: TGTGCCAGCTCACCTCGGACTAGTGGGGACACCGGGGAGCTGTTTTTT.

The V call is TRBV6-1, the J call TRBJ2-3; 11 bases align to TRBD2. CDR3 length: 15 residues. CDR1 is MNHNS and CDR2 is SASEGT in the germline V gene. V dropped 3 bases and J dropped 4; count of bases not matched to a gene: 3. The CDR3 sequence is CASSDTSGGADTQYF. CDR3 in DNA: TGTGCCAGCAGTGACACTAGCGGGGGAGCAGATACGCAGTATTTT.

The chain carries TRBV2 and TRBJ2-7, with a weak D call TRBD2 (5 bases). In germline, CDR1 is SNHLY, CDR2 FYNNEI. This CDR3 is 15 amino acids long. V lost 4 bases to trimming and J lost 4 bases, with 17 bases between them. The CDR3 DNA is TGTGCCAGCAGTGGTAGTGAGGGATTCCTGTACGAGCAGTACTTC. Translating gives CASSGSEGFLYEQYF.

This chain joins TRBV18 and TRBJ1-5, with 7 bases that match TRBD1. This CDR3 contains 16 residues. The trim removed 3 bases at V and 0 bases at J, leaving 5 bases unmatched. Germline CDR1 and CDR2: KGHSH and LQKENI. The chain's CDR3 is CASSPGTADSNQPQHF. DNA for the CDR3: TGTGCCAGCTCACCGGGGACAGCTGATAGCAATCAGCCCCAGCATTTT.

The chain combines TRBV5-6 with TRBJ2-2; 8 bases map to TRBD2. The CDR3 runs to 17 residues. J lost 6 bases, V lost 0 bases, and 10 bases had no gene match. From germline, CDR1 is SGHDT and CDR2 YYEEEE. The CDR3: CASSLGPGLALAGELFF. As DNA, the CDR3 is TGTGCCAGCAGCTTGGGCCCTGGACTAGCATTAGCCGGGGAGCTGTTTTTT.

J is TRBJ2-3 and V is TRBV25-1, with 7 bases matching TRBD1. V dropped 8 bases and J dropped 7; count of bases not matched to a gene: 12. The CDR3 has 14 residues. Germline V CDR1 and CDR2: MGHDK, SYGVNS. The CDR3 here is CASQQKGQPYTQYF. The CDR3 DNA is TGTGCCAGCCAACAGAAGGGACAGCCTTATACGCAGTATTTT.

This chain links TRBV11-2 with TRBJ1-2; TRBD1 matches 8 bases. Losses at the gene ends were 5 bases for V and 6 bases for J; bases not matched to a gene: 8. Germline loops: CDR1 SGHAT, CDR2 FQNNGV. The CDR3 loop spans 14 amino acids. CDR3 in DNA: TGTGCCAGCAGCCCAGGGGGCAGGAGGAATGGCTACACCTTC. Protein: CASSPGGRRNGYTF.